The sequence of this T cell receptor (beta chain) was determined in a study of human T cells and chemical hapten exposure. Study background: Affected patients, primarily female, had alopecia areata, totalis or universalis. The study's findings and limits: The number of TCRs over 1 in 1000 frequency stayed unchanged after DPC.

TCRdb fed the RACE reads into MiXCR, producing one record per CDR3 protein. Among around 250,000 distinct CDR3 sequences, over 8% were seen once, and the ten largest hold 2% to 3%. In its sample, this clonotype was seen a few times. Its antigen is undetermined. V shed 7 bases and J 0 bases; nucleotides not matched to a gene: 12. This CDR3 spans 18 amino acids. Germline lookup yields CDR1 MNHEY and CDR2 SVGAGI. Specified time point: pre-sensitization, week 0. Described treatment: therapeutic diphenylcyclopropenone sensitization with weekly scalp DPC. This specimen was whole blood, taken in connection with sensitization to the hapten diphenylcyclopropenone (DPC). The receptor comes from a woman aged 40 to 55 with alopecia areata. Some clones in this sample may be carry-over from other donors' samples. V usage is TRBV6-5 and J usage is TRBJ1-3; 10 nucleotides match TRBD1. The CDR3 DNA follows: TGTGCCAGCACCCCGGCGGACAGGGGGTTTAGCTCTGGAAACACCATATATTTT. Translated, it gives CASTPADRGFSSGNTIYF.